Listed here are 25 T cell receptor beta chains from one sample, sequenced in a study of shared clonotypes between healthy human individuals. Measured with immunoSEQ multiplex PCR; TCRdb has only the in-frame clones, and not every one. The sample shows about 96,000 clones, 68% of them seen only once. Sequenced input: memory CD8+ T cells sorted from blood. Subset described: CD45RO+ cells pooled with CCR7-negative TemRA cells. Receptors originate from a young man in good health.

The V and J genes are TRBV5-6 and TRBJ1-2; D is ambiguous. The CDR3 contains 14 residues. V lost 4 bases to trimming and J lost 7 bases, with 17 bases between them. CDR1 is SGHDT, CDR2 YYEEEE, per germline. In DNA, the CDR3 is TGTGCCAGCAGCCGCCTGTTAGGCGGCCTTGGCTACACCTTC. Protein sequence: CASSRLLGGLGYTF. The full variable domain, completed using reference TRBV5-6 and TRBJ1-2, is DAGVTQSPTHLIKTRGQQVTLRCSPKSGHDTVSWYQQALGQGPQFIFQYYEEEERQRGNFPDRFSGHQFPNYSSELNVNALLLGDSALYLCASSRLLGGLGYTFGSGTRLTVV.

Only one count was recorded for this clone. In DNA, the CDR3 is TGTGCCAGCAGTCCCCCCCGGGGGATAAACATTCAGTACTTC. It is translated as CASSPPRGINIQYF. J is TRBJ2-4 and V is TRBV27; a weak D match, TRBD2 (6 bases). CDR3 length: 14 residues. V was cut by 5 bases and J by 6 bases, with 14 bases left in between. The germline CDR1 and CDR2 sequences are MNHEY and SMNVEV (reference sequence).

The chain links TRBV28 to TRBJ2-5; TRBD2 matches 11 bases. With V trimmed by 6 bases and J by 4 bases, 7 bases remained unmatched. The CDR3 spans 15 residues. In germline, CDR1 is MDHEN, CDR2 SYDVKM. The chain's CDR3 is CASRIAGGSGETQYF. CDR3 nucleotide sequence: TGTGCCAGCAGGATAGCGGGAGGGTCGGGAGAGACCCAGTACTTC.

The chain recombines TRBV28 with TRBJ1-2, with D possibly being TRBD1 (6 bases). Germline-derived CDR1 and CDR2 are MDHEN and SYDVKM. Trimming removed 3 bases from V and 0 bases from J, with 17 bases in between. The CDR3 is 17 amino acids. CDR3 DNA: TGTGCCAGCAGTTTCCTGCTAGACAGGAAGGCTAACTATGGCTACACCTTC. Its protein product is CASSFLLDRKANYGYTF.

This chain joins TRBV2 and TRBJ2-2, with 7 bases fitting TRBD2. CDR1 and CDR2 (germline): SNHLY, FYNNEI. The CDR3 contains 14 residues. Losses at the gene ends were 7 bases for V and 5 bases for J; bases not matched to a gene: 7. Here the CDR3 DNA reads TGTGCCAGCATTCCGGGAGCGGGGACCGGGGAGCTGTTTTTT. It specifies CASIPGAGTGELFF.

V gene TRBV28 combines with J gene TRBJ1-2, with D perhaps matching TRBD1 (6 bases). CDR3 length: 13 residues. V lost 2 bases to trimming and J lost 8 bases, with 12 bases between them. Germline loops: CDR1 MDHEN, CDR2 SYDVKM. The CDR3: CASSLAGASGYTF. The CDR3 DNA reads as TGTGCCAGCAGTTTAGCAGGGGCGAGCGGCTACACCTTC.

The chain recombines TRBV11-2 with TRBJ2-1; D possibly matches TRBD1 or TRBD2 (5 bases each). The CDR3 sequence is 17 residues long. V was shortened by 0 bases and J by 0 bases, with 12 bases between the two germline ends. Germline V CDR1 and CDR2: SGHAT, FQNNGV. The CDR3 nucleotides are TGTGCCAGCAGCTTAGAACCCGGGACGAGCTCCTACAATGAGCAGTTCTTC. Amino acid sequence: CASSLEPGTSSYNEQFF.

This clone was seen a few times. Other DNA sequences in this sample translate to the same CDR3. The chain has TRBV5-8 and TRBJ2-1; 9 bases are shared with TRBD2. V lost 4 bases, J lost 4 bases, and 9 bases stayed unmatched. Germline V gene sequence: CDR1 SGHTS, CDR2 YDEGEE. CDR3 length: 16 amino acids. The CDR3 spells CASSPLTSGLYNEQFF. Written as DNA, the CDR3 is TGTGCCAGCAGCCCGTTGACTAGCGGCCTGTACAATGAGCAGTTCTTC. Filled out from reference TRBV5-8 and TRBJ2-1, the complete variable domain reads EAGVTQSPTHLIKTRGQQATLRCSPISGHTSVYWYQQALGLGLQFLLWYDEGEERNRGNFPPRFSGRQFPNYSSELNVNALELEDSALYLCASSPLTSGLYNEQFFGPGTRLTVL.

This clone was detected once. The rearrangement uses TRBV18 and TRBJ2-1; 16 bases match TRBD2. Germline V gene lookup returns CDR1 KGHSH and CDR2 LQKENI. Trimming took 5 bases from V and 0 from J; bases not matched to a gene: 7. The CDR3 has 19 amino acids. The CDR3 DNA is TGTGCCAGCTCAGCTCCGGGACTAGCGGGAGGGGGCTCCTACAATGAGCAGTTCTTC. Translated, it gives CASSAPGLAGGGSYNEQFF. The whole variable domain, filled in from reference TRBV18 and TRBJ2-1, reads NAGVMQNPRHLVRRRGQEARLRCSPMKGHSHVYWYRQLPEEGLKFMVYLQKENIIDESGMPKERFSAEFPKEGPSILRIQQVVRGDSAAYFCASSAPGLAGGGSYNEQFFGPGTRLTVL.

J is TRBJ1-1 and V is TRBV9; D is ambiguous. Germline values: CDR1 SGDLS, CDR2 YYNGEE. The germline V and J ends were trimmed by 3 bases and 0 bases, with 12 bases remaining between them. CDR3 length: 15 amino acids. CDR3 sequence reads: CASSERGKMNTEAFF. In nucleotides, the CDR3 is TGTGCCAGCAGCGAGCGCGGCAAAATGAACACTGAAGCTTTCTTT.

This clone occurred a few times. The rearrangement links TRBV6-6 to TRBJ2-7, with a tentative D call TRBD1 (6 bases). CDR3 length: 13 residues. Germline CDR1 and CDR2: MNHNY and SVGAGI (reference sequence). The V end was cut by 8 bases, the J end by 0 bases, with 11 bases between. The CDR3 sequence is CASSDSNSYEQYF. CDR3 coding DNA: TGTGCCAGCTCGGACAGTAACTCCTACGAGCAGTACTTC.

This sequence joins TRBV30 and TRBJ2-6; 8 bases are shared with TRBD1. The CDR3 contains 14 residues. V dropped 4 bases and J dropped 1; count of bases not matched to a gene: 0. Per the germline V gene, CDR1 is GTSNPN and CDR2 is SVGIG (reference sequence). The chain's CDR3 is CAWNRGSGANVLTF. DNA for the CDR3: TGTGCCTGGAACAGGGGGTCTGGGGCCAACGTCCTGACTTTC.

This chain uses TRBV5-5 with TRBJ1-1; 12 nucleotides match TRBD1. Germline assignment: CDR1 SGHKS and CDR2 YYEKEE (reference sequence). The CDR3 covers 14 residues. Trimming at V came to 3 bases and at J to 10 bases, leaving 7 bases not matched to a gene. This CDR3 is CASSSGTGGAGAFF. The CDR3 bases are TGTGCCAGCAGCTCGGGGACAGGGGGCGCGGGAGCTTTCTTT.

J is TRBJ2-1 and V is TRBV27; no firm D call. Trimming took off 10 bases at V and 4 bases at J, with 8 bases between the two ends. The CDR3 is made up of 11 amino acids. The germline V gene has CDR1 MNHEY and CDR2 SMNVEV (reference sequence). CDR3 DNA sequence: TGTGCCACACAACATTACAATGAGCAGTTCTTC. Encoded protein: CATQHYNEQFF.

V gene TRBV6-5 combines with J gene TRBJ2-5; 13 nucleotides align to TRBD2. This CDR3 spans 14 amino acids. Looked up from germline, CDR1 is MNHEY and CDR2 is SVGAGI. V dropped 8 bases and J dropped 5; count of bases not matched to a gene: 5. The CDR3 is CASRTSGRMETQYF. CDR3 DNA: TGTGCCAGCCGGACTAGCGGGAGAATGGAGACCCAGTACTTC.

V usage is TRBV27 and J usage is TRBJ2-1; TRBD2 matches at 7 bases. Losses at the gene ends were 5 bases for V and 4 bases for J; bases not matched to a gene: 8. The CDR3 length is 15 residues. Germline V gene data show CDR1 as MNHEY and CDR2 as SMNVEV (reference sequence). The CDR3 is CASSTLGGSYNEQFF. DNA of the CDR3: TGTGCCAGCAGTACCCTGGGCGGGAGTTACAATGAGCAGTTCTTC.

The CDR3 DNA is TGTGCCAGCAGCATAGGGTACGGGGTGTGGGAGCAGTACTTC. This encodes CASSIGYGVWEQYF. The chain couples TRBV11-1 to TRBJ2-7, with a tentative D call TRBD2 (5 bases). CDR3 length equals 14 residues. Trimming took 5 bases from V and 7 from J, leaving 18 bases between them. The germline V gene encodes CDR1 SGHAT and CDR2 FQDESV (reference sequence).

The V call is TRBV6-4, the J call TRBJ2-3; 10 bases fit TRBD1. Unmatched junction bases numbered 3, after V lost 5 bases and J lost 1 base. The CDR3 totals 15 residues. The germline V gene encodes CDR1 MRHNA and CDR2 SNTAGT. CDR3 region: CASSLGTGGTDTQYF. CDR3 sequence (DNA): TGTGCCAGCAGTCTCGGGACAGGGGGCACAGATACGCAGTATTTT.

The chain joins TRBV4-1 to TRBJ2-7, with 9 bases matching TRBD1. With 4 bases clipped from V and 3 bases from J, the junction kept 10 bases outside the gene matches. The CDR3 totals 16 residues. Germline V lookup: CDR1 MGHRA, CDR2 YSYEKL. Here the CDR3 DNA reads TGCGCCAGCAGCCCAGGGGAACCGGGACAGGGCTACGAGCAGTACTTC. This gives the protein CASSPGEPGQGYEQYF.

Here the CDR3 DNA reads TGTGCCAGCAGCTTAGGCGCAGGCAACTACGAGCAGTACTTC. Residues: CASSLGAGNYEQYF. The rearrangement uses TRBV7-9 and TRBJ2-7; no reliable D call. V lost 1 base and J lost 3, with 10 bases in between. The CDR3 is 14 amino acids. Germline V gene lookup returns CDR1 SEHNR and CDR2 FQNEAQ (reference sequence).

The CDR3, as DNA: TGTGCCAGCAGTCTAGCGGGAGGGCGAAGCACAGATACGCAGTATTTT. Translating gives CASSLAGGRSTDTQYF. The chain is built from TRBV6-6 and TRBJ2-3; 12 bases line up with TRBD2. The CDR3 length is 16 residues. Germline V gives CDR1 MNHNY, CDR2 SVGAGI (reference sequence). Trimming removed 5 bases from V and 0 bases from J; junction bases left unmatched: 3.

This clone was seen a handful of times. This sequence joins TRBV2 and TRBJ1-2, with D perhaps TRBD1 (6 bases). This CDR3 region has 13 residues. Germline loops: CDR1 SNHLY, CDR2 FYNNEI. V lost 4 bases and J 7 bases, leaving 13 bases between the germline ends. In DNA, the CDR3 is TGTGCCAGCAGTGGACAGGTGTTTAGTGGCTACACCTTC. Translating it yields CASSGQVFSGYTF.

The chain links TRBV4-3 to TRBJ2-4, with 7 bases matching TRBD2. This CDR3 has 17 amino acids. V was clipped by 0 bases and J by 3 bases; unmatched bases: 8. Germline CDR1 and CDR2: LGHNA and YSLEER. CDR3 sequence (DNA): TGCGCCAGCAGCCAAGATGGGGCGGGAGTAGGCAAAAACATTCAGTACTTC. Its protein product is CASSQDGAGVGKNIQYF.

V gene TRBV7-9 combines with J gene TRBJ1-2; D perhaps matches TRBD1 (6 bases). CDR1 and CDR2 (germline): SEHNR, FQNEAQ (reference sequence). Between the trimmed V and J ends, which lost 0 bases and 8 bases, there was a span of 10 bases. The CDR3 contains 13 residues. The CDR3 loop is CASSLANRDGYTF. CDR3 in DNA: TGTGCCAGCAGCTTAGCCAACAGGGACGGCTACACCTTC.

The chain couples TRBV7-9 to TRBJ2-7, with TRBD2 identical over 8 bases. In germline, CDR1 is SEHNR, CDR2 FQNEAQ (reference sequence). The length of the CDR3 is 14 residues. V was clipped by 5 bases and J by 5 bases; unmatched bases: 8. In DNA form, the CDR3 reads TGTGCCAGCAGCCCGGGACTAGAGAGCCACGAGCAGTACTTC. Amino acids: CASSPGLESHEQYF.